The 20 T cell receptor beta chains below all came from one sample that was sequenced in a study of control samples from healthy donors and cancer patients. The protocol was immunoSEQ multiplex PCR, while the TCRdb copy is restricted to in-frame clones and leaves out a portion. The repertoire holds around 150,000 clones, with around 90% as singletons. Sequencing was done on a sample of blood. These receptors all come from a man aged 18 to 29 in good health.

In its sample, this clone was seen once. J is TRBJ1-1 and V is TRBV28; unclear D gene. CDR3 length: 13 residues. V lost 7 bases to trimming and J lost 3 bases, with 12 bases between them. Looked up from germline, CDR1 is MDHEN and CDR2 is SYDVKM. This CDR3 is CASTMTSYTEAFF. The CDR3 DNA follows: TGTGCCAGCACCATGACCTCTTACACTGAAGCTTTCTTT.

The chain is built from TRBV7-2 and TRBJ2-3; TRBD2 matches at 11 bases. This CDR3 has 13 residues. Germline values: CDR1 SGHTA, CDR2 FQGNSA. Trimming removed 5 bases from V and 13 bases from J; junction bases left unmatched: 8. The CDR3 DNA reads TGTGCCAGCAGCGTTGATAGCGGGGGGGCCAAGTATTTT. The encoded protein is CASSVDSGGAKYF. The entire variable domain, with the rest obtained from reference TRBV7-2 and TRBJ2-3, is as follows: GAGVSQSPSNKVTEKGKDVELRCDPISGHTALYWYRQSLGQGLEFLIYFQGNSAPDKSGLPSDRFSAERTGGSVSTLTIQRTQQEDSAVYLCASSVDSGGAKYFGPGTRLTVL.

This clone was found once. The chain links TRBV29-1 to TRBJ1-2; D not resolved. CDR3 length: 13 amino acids. Trimming removed 7 bases from V and 3 bases from J, with 15 bases in between. CDR1 SQVTM and CDR2 ANQGSEA come from the germline V gene. CDR3 bases: TGCAGCGCCCTAGGGCCCCGGGACTATGGCTACACCTTC. It translates to CSALGPRDYGYTF.

In regard to this clone: The sample has other DNA sequences that encode this CDR3 too. V gene TRBV14 combines with J gene TRBJ1-1; D perhaps matches TRBD1 (5 bases). Germline V gene sequence: CDR1 SGHDN, CDR2 FVKESK. Trimming left V 5 bases short and J 0 bases short, with 7 bases between. CDR3 length: 13 amino acids. As DNA, the CDR3 is TGTGCCAGCAGCTTGACAGTGAACACTGAAGCTTTCTTT. It codes for CASSLTVNTEAFF.

This clone showed up just a few times. V gene TRBV18 combines with J gene TRBJ2-3, with D uncertain. This CDR3 region has 13 residues. Germline assignment: CDR1 KGHSH and CDR2 LQKENI. V was trimmed by 0 bases and J by 6 bases, leaving 7 bases between them. In nucleotides, the CDR3 is TGTGCCAGCTCACCACCTAGTGTCGATACGCAGTATTTT. Amino acids: CASSPPSVDTQYF.

The gene calls are TRBV7-9 and TRBJ2-1; 8 nucleotides line up with TRBD2. The CDR3 is 14 residues long. Trimming took 1 base from V and 7 from J; bases not matched to a gene: 3. Germline CDR1 and CDR2: SEHNR and FQNEAQ (reference sequence). The CDR3 loop is CASSLVSGGNEQFF. The CDR3 DNA follows: TGTGCCAGCAGCTTAGTCTCGGGGGGGAATGAGCAGTTCTTC.

The chain couples TRBV28 to TRBJ2-5; 9 bases align to TRBD2. V dropped 6 bases and J dropped 1; count of bases not matched to a gene: 12. The CDR3 covers 17 residues. Per the germline V gene, CDR1 is MDHEN and CDR2 is SYDVKM. The CDR3 DNA reads as TGTGCCAGCAGAAGTCCCTCTAGCGGGGAGGCCCAAGAGACCCAGTACTTC. It specifies CASRSPSSGEAQETQYF. Combining the CDR3 with reference TRBV28 and TRBJ2-5 gives the whole variable domain DVKVTQSSRYLVKRTGEKVFLECVQDMDHENMFWYRQDPGLGLRLIYFSYDVKMKEKGDIPEGYSVSREKKERFSLILESASTNQTSMYLCASRSPSSGEAQETQYFGPGTRLLVL.

The chain uses TRBV2 and TRBJ1-6; D not certain. Germline lookup yields CDR1 SNHLY and CDR2 FYNNEI. The V end was cut by 4 bases, the J end by 6 bases, with 16 bases between. CDR3 length equals 16 residues. CDR3 in amino acids: CASSVSHSMVNSPLHF. CDR3 sequence (DNA): TGTGCCAGCAGTGTCAGCCATTCAATGGTTAATTCACCCCTCCACTTT.

This clone was observed many times. The chain recombines TRBV6-4 with TRBJ2-2; 10 positions agree with TRBD2. After removal of 4 bases from V and 4 bases from J, the junction contained 0 bases not matched to a gene. The CDR3 runs to 14 residues. Per germline, CDR1 MRHNA and CDR2 SNTAGT. The CDR3 is CASSASGGTGELFF. The DNA for the CDR3 is TGTGCCAGCAGTGCTAGCGGGGGCACCGGGGAGCTGTTTTTT.

The chain uses TRBV7-9 and TRBJ2-7; a possible D gene is TRBD1 (6 bases). Trimming took 1 base from V and 3 from J, leaving 13 bases between them. Per the germline V gene, CDR1 is SEHNR and CDR2 is FQNEAQ (reference sequence). The CDR3 consists of 15 residues. This CDR3 reads CASSLVQGLLYEQYF. Here the CDR3 DNA reads TGTGCCAGCAGCTTAGTCCAGGGGCTACTCTACGAGCAGTACTTC.

This chain connects TRBV19 to TRBJ2-7; 8 positions match TRBD1. J gave up 1 base and V 6 bases, and 8 bases lay outside the gene matches. CDR3 length equals 15 residues. Per the germline V gene, CDR1 is LNHDA and CDR2 is SQIVND (reference sequence). In DNA form, the CDR3 reads TGTGCCAGTAGCGATCCGGGACAGGTGTCCTACGAGCAGTACTTC. Translation gives CASSDPGQVSYEQYF.

The V gene is TRBV7-9, the J gene TRBJ1-6, with 7 nucleotides matching TRBD1. The J segment lost 7 bases and the V segment lost 3 bases, leaving 6 bases of the junction unmatched. This CDR3 has 15 amino acids. Germline V CDR1 and CDR2: SEHNR, FQNEAQ (reference sequence). DNA for the CDR3: TGTGCCAGCAGCTTTCAGGGGGAATTAAATTCACCCCTCCACTTT. This sequence encodes CASSFQGELNSPLHF.

The rearrangement uses TRBV28 and TRBJ2-1, with 7 bases matching TRBD1. Unmatched junction bases numbered 7, after V lost 6 bases and J lost 8 bases. The CDR3 extends over 13 amino acids. Looked up from germline, CDR1 is MDHEN and CDR2 is SYDVKM. CDR3 in amino acids: CASRPTGLDEQFF. In DNA form, the CDR3 reads TGTGCCAGCAGGCCGACAGGGTTGGATGAGCAGTTCTTC.

In DNA, the CDR3 is TGTGCCAGCAGCGTAGCTACCGGAGGCAATGAGCAGTTCTTC. Its translation is CASSVATGGNEQFF. The chain couples TRBV9 to TRBJ2-1; a weak D match, TRBD2 (5 bases). The CDR3 spans 14 residues. The V gene lost 0 bases and the J gene lost 6 bases, with 10 bases spanning the gap. Germline CDR1 and CDR2: SGDLS and YYNGEE.

This clone was detected only once. The J gene is TRBJ2-7, the V gene TRBV5-6; maybe TRBD1 (6 bases). Trimming took 4 bases from V and 2 from J, leaving 13 bases between them. The CDR3 loop spans 14 amino acids. The germline V gene encodes CDR1 SGHDT and CDR2 YYEEEE. CDR3 DNA: TGTGCCAGCAGCCGAACAGGGTTCCCCTACGAGCAGTACTTC. Encoded protein: CASSRTGFPYEQYF.

The chain uses TRBV5-6 and TRBJ2-5; D gene uncertain. Trimming shortened V by 3 bases and J by 5 bases, and 11 bases separated the two germline ends. This CDR3 region has 13 residues. Per the germline V gene, CDR1 is SGHDT and CDR2 is YYEEEE. DNA for the CDR3: TGTGCCAGCAGCTACGGTAGCACGGAGACCCAGTACTTC. Translating it yields CASSYGSTETQYF. The full variable domain, completed using reference TRBV5-6 and TRBJ2-5, is DAGVTQSPTHLIKTRGQQVTLRCSPKSGHDTVSWYQQALGQGPQFIFQYYEEEERQRGNFPDRFSGHQFPNYSSELNVNALLLGDSALYLCASSYGSTETQYFGPGTRLLVL.

The rearrangement links TRBV19 to TRBJ1-1; possibly TRBD1 for D (5 bases). The CDR3 runs to 13 residues. Germline values: CDR1 LNHDA, CDR2 SQIVND (reference sequence). The V and J ends lost 6 bases and 0 bases respectively, with 8 bases between them. The CDR3 DNA is TGTGCCAGTAGCCCACAGGTGAACACTGAAGCTTTCTTT. This gives the protein CASSPQVNTEAFF.

The chain joins TRBV6-5 to TRBJ2-3, with TRBD2 identical over 8 bases. Trimming cost V 6 bases and J 8 bases; bases outside gene matches: 7. Per germline, CDR1 MNHEY and CDR2 SVGAGI. This CDR3 comprises 13 residues. CDR3 region: CASSTGTSATQYF. The CDR3 nucleotides read TGTGCCAGCAGCACTGGGACTAGTGCTACGCAGTATTTT.

The chain uses TRBV2 and TRBJ2-1, with 9 bases lining up with TRBD2. Germline V gene data show CDR1 as SNHLY and CDR2 as FYNNEI. V shed 6 bases and J 2 bases; nucleotides not matched to a gene: 11. The CDR3 spans 17 residues. CDR3 sequence: CASSPKRVAGAYNEQFF. DNA of the CDR3: TGTGCCAGCAGCCCGAAGAGGGTAGCGGGGGCCTACAATGAGCAGTTCTTC. The entire variable domain, with the rest obtained from reference TRBV2 and TRBJ2-1, is as follows: EPEVTQTPSHQVTQMGQEVILRCVPISNHLYFYWYRQILGQKVEFLVSFYNNEISEKSEIFDDQFSVERPDGSNFTLKIRSTKLEDSAMYFCASSPKRVAGAYNEQFFGPGTRLTVL.

V usage is TRBV9 and J usage is TRBJ2-2, with 9 bases aligning to TRBD2. Germline values: CDR1 SGDLS, CDR2 YYNGEE. The CDR3 length is 19 residues. The V and J ends lost 3 bases and 4 bases, in that order; junction bases with no gene match: 16. Here the CDR3 reads CASSGTEWRGGLSTGELFF. For the CDR3, the DNA is TGTGCCAGCAGCGGCACCGAATGGCGGGGGGGCCTGAGCACCGGGGAGCTGTTTTTT.